One T cell receptor (beta chain) is described in this entry. Its cognate antigen is unknown. The sample originates from a study of cytomegalovirus exposure and HLA in healthy donors. About the study: Sequencing of 180 million or so T cells in an earlier analysis found around 120 million unique TCR beta sequences. The early release's HLA-typed donors yielded 65 million to 85 million unique TCRs.

Primers included in the PCR were 60 Vbeta and 13 Jbeta primers. Clones were sequenced by immunoSEQ multiplex PCR, and TCRdb holds only the in-frame ones, with some missing. Among some 110,000 clones listed, around 70% were seen once. Findings and limits, study-wide: A later analysis linked a missense DCLRE1C variant to TCR beta V- and J-gene trimming.

Sequenced material: PBMCs. The receptor was isolated from a man aged 30-40 years in good health and CMV-seropositive.

The CDR3 spells CAISPPVGQPSIETQYF. CDR3 DNA: TGTGCCATCAGTCCCCCGGTGGGGCAGCCCTCTATCGAGACCCAGTACTTC. The chain recombines TRBV10-3 with TRBJ2-5; D possibly corresponds to TRBD1 (5 bases). The CDR3 is 17 amino acids. Trimming removed 5 bases from V and 5 bases from J, with 24 bases in between. Germline V lookup: CDR1 ENHRY, CDR2 SYGVKD.